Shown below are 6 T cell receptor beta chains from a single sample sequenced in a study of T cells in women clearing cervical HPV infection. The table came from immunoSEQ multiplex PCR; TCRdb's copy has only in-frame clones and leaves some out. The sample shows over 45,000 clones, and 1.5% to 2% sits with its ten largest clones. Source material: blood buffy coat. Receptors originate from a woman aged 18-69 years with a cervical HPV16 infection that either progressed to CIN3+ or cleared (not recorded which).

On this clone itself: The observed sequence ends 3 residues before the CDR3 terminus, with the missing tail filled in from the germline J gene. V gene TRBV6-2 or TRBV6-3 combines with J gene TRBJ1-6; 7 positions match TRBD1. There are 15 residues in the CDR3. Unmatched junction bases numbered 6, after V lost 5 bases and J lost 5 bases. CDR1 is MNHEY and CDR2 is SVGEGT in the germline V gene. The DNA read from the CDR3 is TGTGCCAGCAGTACGCCGGGACAGCATAATTCACCC. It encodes CASSTPGQHNSP. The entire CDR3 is CASSTPGQHNSPLHF.

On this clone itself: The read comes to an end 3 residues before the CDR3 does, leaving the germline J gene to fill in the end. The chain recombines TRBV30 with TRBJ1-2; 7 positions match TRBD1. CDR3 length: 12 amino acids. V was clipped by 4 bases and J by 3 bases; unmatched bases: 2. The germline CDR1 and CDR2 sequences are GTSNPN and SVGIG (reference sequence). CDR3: CAWTGGDYGYTF. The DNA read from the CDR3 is TGTGCCTGGACAGGGGGTGACTATGGC. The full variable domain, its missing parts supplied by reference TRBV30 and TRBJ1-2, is SQTIHQWPATLVQPVGSPLSLECTVEGTSNPNLYWYRQAAGRGLQLLFYSVGIGQISSEVPQNLSASRPQDRQFILSSKKLLLSDSGFYLCAWTGGDYGYTFGSGTRLTVV.

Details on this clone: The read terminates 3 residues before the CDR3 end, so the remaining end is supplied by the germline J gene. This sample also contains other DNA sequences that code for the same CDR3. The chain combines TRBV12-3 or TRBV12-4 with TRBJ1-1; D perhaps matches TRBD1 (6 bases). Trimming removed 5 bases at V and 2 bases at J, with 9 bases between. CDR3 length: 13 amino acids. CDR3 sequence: CASSLQGNTEAFF. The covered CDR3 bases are TGTGCCAGCAGTCTACAGGGAAACACTGAA.

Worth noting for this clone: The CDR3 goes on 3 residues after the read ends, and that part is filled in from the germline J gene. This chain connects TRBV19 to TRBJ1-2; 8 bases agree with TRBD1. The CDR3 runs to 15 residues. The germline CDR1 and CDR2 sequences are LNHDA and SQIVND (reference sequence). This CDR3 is CASSITAGGWIGYTF. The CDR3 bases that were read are TGTGCCAGTAGTATTACCGCAGGGGGCTGGATAGGC.

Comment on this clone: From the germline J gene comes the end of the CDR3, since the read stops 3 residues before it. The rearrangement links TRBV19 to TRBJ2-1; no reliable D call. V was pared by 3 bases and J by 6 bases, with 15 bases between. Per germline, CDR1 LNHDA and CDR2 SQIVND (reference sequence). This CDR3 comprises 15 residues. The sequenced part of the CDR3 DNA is TGTGCCAGTAGTATGGCCACCATTGTGGTCAATGAG. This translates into CASSMATIVVNE. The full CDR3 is CASSMATIVVNEQFF.

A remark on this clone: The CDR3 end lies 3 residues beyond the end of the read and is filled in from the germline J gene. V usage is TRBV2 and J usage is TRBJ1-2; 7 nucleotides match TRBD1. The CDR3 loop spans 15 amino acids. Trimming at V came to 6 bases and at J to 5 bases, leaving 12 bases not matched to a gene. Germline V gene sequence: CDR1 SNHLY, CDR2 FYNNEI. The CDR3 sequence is CASRGLRDRGYGYTF. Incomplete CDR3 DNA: TGTGCCAGCAGAGGACTTAGGGACAGAGGATATGGC. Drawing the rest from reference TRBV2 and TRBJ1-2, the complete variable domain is EPEVTQTPSHQVTQMGQEVILRCVPISNHLYFYWYRQILGQKVEFLVSFYNNEISEKSEIFDDQFSVERPDGSNFTLKIRSTKLEDSAMYFCASRGLRDRGYGYTFGSGTRLTVV.